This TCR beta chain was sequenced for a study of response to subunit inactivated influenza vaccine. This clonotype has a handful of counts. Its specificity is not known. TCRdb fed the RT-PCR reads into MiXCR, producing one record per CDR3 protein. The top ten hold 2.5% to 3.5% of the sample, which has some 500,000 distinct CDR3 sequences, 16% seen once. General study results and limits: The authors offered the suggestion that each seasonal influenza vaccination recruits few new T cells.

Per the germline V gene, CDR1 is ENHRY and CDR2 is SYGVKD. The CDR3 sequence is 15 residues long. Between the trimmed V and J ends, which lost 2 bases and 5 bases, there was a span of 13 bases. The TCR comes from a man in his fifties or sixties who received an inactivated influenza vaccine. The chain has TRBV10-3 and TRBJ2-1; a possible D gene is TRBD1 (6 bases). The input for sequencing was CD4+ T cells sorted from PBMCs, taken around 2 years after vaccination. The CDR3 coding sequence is TGTGCCATCAGTGAGGTTTCAGGGGTGAACAATGAGCAGTTCTTC. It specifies CAISEVSGVNNEQFF.